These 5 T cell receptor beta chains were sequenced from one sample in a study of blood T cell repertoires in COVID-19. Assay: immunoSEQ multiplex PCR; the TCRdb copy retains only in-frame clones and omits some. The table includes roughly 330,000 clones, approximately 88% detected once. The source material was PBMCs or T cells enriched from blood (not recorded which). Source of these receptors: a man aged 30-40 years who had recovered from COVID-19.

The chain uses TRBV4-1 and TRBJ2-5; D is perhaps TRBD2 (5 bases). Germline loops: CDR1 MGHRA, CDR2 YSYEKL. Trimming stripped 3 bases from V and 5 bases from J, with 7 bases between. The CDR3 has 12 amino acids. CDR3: CASSHRGETQYF. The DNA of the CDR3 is TGCGCCAGCAGCCATCGGGGTGAGACCCAGTACTTC.

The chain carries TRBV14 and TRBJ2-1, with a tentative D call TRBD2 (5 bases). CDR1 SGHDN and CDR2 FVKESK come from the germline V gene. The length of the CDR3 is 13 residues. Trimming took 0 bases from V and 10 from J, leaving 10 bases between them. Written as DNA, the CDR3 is TGTGCCAGCAGCCAAGATCGAGGCGGGGAGCAGTTCTTC. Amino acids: CASSQDRGGEQFF.

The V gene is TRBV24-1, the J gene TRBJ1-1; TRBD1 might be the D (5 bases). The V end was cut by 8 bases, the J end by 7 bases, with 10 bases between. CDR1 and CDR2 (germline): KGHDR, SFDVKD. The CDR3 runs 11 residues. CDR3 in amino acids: CATIGGIEAFF. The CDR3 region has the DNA TGTGCCACCATTGGGGGGATTGAAGCTTTCTTT.

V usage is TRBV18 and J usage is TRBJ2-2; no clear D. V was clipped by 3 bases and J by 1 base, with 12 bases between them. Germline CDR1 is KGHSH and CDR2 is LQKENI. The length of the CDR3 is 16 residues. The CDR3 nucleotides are TGTGCCAGCTCACCTCTTGACATTTTGAACACCGGGGAGCTGTTTTTT. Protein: CASSPLDILNTGELFF.

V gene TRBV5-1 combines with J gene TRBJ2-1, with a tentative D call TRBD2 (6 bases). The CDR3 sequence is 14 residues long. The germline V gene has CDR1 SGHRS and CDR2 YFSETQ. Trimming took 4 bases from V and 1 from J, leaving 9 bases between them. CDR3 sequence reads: CASSTGLSYNEQFF. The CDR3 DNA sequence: TGCGCCAGCAGCACGGGACTTTCCTACAATGAGCAGTTCTTC. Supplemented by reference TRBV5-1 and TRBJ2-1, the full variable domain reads KAGVTQTPRYLIKTRGQQVTLSCSPISGHRSVSWYQQTPGQGLQFLFEYFSETQRNKGNFPGRFSGRQFSNSRSEMNVSTLELGDSALYLCASSTGLSYNEQFFGPGTRLTVL.